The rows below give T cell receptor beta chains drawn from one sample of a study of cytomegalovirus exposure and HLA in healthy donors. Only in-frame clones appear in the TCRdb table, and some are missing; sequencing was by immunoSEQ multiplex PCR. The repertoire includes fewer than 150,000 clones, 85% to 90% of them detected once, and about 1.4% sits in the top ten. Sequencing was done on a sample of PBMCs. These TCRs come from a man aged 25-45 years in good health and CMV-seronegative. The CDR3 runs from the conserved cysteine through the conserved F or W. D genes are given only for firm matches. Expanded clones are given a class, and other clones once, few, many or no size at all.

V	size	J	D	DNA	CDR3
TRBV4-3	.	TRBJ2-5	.	TGCGCCAGCAGCCAAGACAGGGCGGAGACCCAGTACTTC	CASSQDRAETQYF
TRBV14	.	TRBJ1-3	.	TGTGCCAGCAGCCACGGGACATTTGGAAACACCATATATTTT	CASSHGTFGNTIYF
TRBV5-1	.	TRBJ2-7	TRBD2	TGCGCCAGCAGCCTCGAGACTAGCGGGAGTGGGGGCGAGCAGTACTTC	CASSLETSGSGGEQYF
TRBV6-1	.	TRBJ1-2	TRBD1	TGTGCCAGCAGTGAACAGGGGGCGGGATACACCTTC	CASSEQGAGYTF
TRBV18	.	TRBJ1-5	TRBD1	TGTGCCAGCTCACCACGCTCGCGGCAGGGGGCTTGGGATCAGCCCCAGCATTTT	CASSPRSRQGAWDQPQHF
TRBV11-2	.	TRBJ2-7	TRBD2	TGTGCCAGCAGGGCTCTAGCGGGAGGAGGGGAGCAGTACTTC	CASRALAGGGEQYF
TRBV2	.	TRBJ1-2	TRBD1	TGTGCCAGCAGTGAAGGGACAGGGGCATTCAACTATGGCTACACCTTC	CASSEGTGAFNYGYTF
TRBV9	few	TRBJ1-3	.	TGTGCCAGCAGCGTAGGCAGGGTTTCAGGAAACACCATATATTTT	CASSVGRVSGNTIYF
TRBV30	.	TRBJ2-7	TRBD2	TGTGCCTGGAGTGGTGGGGCGGGAGCGGGGGAGCAGTACTTC	CAWSGGAGAGEQYF
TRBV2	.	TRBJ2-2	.	TGTGCCAGTACAGGATACACGAACACCGGGGAGCTGTTTTTT	CASTGYTNTGELFF
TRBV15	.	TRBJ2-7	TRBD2	TGTGCCACCAGCAAGCTGACTAGCGGGAGCTACGAGCAGTACTTC	CATSKLTSGSYEQYF
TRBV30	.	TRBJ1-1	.	TGTGCCTGGAGTAGCGTCACTGAAGCTTTCTTT	CAWSSVTEAFF
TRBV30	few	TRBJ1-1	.	TGTGCCTGGAAACCGGGACATAACACTGAAGCTTTCTTT	CAWKPGHNTEAFF
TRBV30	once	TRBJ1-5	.	TGTGCCTGGAGTGGGCTCGGTGGGGGCGATCAGCCCCAGCATTTT	CAWSGLGGGDQPQHF
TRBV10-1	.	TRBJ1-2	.	TGCGCCAGCCAACAGGCCGCTAACTATGGCTACACCTTC	CASQQAANYGYTF
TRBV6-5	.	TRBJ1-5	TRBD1	TGTGCCAGCGGGACAGATAGCAATCAGCCCCAGCATTTT	CASGTDSNQPQHF
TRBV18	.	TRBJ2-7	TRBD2	TGTGCCAGCTCACCGGGACTAAGCTACGAGCAGTACTTC	CASSPGLSYEQYF
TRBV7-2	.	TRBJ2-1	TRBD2	TGTGCCAGCAGACTACCTGGCGCGGGAGGTAACAATGAGCAGTTCTTC	CASRLPGAGGNNEQFF
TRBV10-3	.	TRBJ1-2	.	TGTGCCATCCTTTCGACTGCGCTGGCGAACTATGGCTACACCTTC	CAILSTALANYGYTF
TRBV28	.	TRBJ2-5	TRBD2	TGTGCCAGCAGTTTACGGACTAGCGGGAGTCCCCAAGAGACCCAGTACTTC	CASSLRTSGSPQETQYF
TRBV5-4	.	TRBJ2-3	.	TGTGCCAGCAGCTCAAGAGCGACTAGCACAGATACGCAGTATTTT	CASSSRATSTDTQYF
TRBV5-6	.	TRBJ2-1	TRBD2	TGTGCCCCCGAGAAGAGGCGGGAGGGCCTCAATGAGCAGTTCTTC	CAPEKRREGLNEQFF
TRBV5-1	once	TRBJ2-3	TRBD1	TGCGCCAGCAGCCTACGACAGGGTCGCACAGATACGCAGTATTTT	CASSLRQGRTDTQYF
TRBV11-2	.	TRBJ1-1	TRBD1	TGTGCCAGCAGCTTCCACAGGGGGACTAACACTGAAGCTTTCTTT	CASSFHRGTNTEAFF
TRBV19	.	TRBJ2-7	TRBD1	TGTGCCAGTAGTAGAGGCGTAGGGACAGGGCTCACCTACGAGCAGTACTTC	CASSRGVGTGLTYEQYF
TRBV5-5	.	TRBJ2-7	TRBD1	TGTGCCAGCAGCTGGACAGGGAATGAGCAGTACTTC	CASSWTGNEQYF
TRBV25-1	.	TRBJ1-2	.	TGTGCCAGCAGTGGACGGGAGGACGGCTACACCTTC	CASSGREDGYTF
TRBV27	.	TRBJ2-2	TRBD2	TGTGTCAGCAGTTCCCTAGCGGGAGCTGTCGGGGAGCTGTTTTTT	CVSSSLAGAVGELFF
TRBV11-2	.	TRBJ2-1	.	TGTGCCAGCAGCTTAGATTTACGCGATGAGCAGTTCTTC	CASSLDLRDEQFF
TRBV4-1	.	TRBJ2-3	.	TGCGCCAGCAGCCAAGATCCGGTAACAGATACGCAGTATTTT	CASSQDPVTDTQYF
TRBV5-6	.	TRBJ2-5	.	TGTGCCAGCAGCTTCCGGGAGCTACAAGAGACCCAGTACTTC	CASSFRELQETQYF
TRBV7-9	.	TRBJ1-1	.	TGTGCCAGCAGCTTAGGGTCAGGAGGCGACACTGAAGCTTTCTTT	CASSLGSGGDTEAFF
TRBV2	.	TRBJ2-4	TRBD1	TGTGCCAGCAAGGACAGGGCGGACGGGCATAGGTCCAAAAACATTCAGTACTTC	CASKDRADGHRSKNIQYF
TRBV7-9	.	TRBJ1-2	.	TGTGCCAGCAGCGCAAACAGGGACCCCTATGGCTACACCTTC	CASSANRDPYGYTF
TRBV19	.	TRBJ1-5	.	TGTGCCAGTAGTATAGTCCCGAATCAGCCCCAGCATTTT	CASSIVPNQPQHF
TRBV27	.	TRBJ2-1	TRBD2	TGTGCCAGCACCGGACTGACTAGCGGGAGACCGGATGAGCAGTTCTTC	CASTGLTSGRPDEQFF
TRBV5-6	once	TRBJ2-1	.	TGTGCCAGCAGCTGGGACGGAGGGTCCTACAATGAGCAGTTCTTC	CASSWDGGSYNEQFF
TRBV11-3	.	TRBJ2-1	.	TGTGCCAGCAGCCCCCGCGGGGCCAACAATGAGCAGTTCTTC	CASSPRGANNEQFF
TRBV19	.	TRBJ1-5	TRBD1	TGTGCCAGTAGTAAGGTTCGAGGGGGCAATGGACAGCCCCAGCATTTT	CASSKVRGGNGQPQHF
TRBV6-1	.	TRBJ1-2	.	TGTGCCAGCAGTGAAGGACCTACAACGGGTGATCCCACCTTC	CASSEGPTTGDPTF
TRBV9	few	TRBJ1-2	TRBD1	TGTGCCAGCACCGACCTAGGGGGCAGCTATGGCTACACCTTC	CASTDLGGSYGYTF
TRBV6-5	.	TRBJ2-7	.	TGTGCCAGCACTGGTCAGGGCCGCGAGCAGTACTTC	CASTGQGREQYF
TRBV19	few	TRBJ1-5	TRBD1	TGTGCCAGTACCCGAGATACGGACAGGGGTTTCGGTCAGCCCCAGCATTTT	CASTRDTDRGFGQPQHF
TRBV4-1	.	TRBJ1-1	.	TGCGCCAGCAGCCAAGCGGGGGGTGATGGCACTGAAGCTTTCTTT	CASSQAGGDGTEAFF
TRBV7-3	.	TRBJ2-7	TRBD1	TGTGCCAGCAGCCCGATTCCGGGACAGGGGTATTCCGAGCAGTACTTC	CASSPIPGQGYSEQYF
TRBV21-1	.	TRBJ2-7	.	TGTGCCAGCAGGAAAGGCGGGAGCTCCTACGAGCAGTACTTC	CASRKGGSSYEQYF
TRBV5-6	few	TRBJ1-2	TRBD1	TGTGCCAGCACCAACTGGGGGACAGGGATAGGCTACACCTTC	CASTNWGTGIGYTF
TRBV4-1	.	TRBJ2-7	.	TGCGCCAGCAGCCAAGATCGGGGGTCCCACGAGCAGTACTTC	CASSQDRGSHEQYF
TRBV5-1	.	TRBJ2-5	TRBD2	TGCGCCAGCAGCTTGTCTCATCCTAGCGGGCGAGCGGAGACCCAGTACTTC	CASSLSHPSGRAETQYF
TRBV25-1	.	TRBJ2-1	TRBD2	TGTGCCAGCACCCCGACTAGCGGGAGGAATGAGCAGTTCTTC	CASTPTSGRNEQFF
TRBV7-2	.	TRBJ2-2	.	TGTGCCAGCAGCTTAGCAGCCACCGGGGAGCTGTTTTTT	CASSLAATGELFF
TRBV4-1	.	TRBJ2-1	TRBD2	TGCGCCAGCAGGCAAAGGACTAGCGGGAGTGGGAAAGATGAGCAGTTCTTC	CASRQRTSGSGKDEQFF
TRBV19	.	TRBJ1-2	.	TGTGCCAGTAGTATAGGGGGGGACGGAAAGCTCTATGGCTACACCTTC	CASSIGGDGKLYGYTF
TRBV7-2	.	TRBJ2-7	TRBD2	TGTGCCAGCAGCCCTAGGGAGGGTGACGAGCAGTACTTC	CASSPREGDEQYF